This T cell receptor beta chain came from a study of T cells in Graves' hyperthyroidism and ophthalmopathy. From RNA transcripts, TCR beta CDR3 regions were amplified. HTBI primers were used for first-round RT-PCR of the TCR CDR3. Each CDR3 protein is one row after TCRdb ran MiXCR on the multiplex PCR reads. Of 250,000 to 400,000 distinct CDR3 sequences in the sample, approximately 15% were seen once. Germline CDR1 is DFQATT and CDR2 is SNEGSKA (reference sequence). The CDR3 has 14 residues. V shed 1 base and J shed 2 bases, with 10 bases lying between them. This TCR was recovered from a woman aged 40 to 55 with Graves' ophthalmopathy. Sample: blood. The chain uses TRBV20-1 and TRBJ2-3; tentative D call: TRBD1 (5 bases). The CDR3 coding sequence is TGCAGTGCTAGAGGGGCCAGGGTCACAGATACGCAGTATTTT. This gives the protein CSARGARVTDTQYF.